One and the same sample provided the 28 T cell receptor beta chains below, sequenced in a study of shared clonotypes between healthy human individuals. Libraries were prepared by immunoSEQ multiplex PCR; TCRdb keeps only in-frame clonotypes and omits some of them. The sample yields 2 million to 3 million clones, over 85% seen once. What was sequenced was naive CD4+ T cells sorted from blood. Subset of the sample: CD45RA+ positively selected. The receptors stem from a man between 18 and 29 years old in good health.

V usage is TRBV5-5 and J usage is TRBJ2-1; 11 bases map to TRBD2. The CDR3 covers 17 residues. V was clipped by 4 bases and J by 0 bases; unmatched bases: 6. Germline V gene lookup returns CDR1 SGHKS and CDR2 YYEKEE (reference sequence). CDR3 sequence: CASSLGLAGFSYNEQFF. The CDR3 bases are TGTGCCAGCAGCCTAGGACTAGCGGGCTTCTCCTACAATGAGCAGTTCTTC.

J is TRBJ1-4 and V is TRBV6-7; 9 nucleotides agree with TRBD1. TRBV6-7 falls under the ORF class, with uncertain function. CDR3 size: 15 residues. V shed 0 bases, J shed 10 bases, and the junction held 6 bases outside the gene matches. The CDR3 DNA reads as TGTGCCAGCAGTTACTCGTCGGGACAGGGTGGAAAACTGTTTTTT. It encodes CASSYSSGQGGKLFF.

This clone was seen a single time. V is TRBV5-4 and J is TRBJ1-2; a weak D match, TRBD1 (6 bases). Germline loops: CDR1 SGHNT, CDR2 YYREEE (reference sequence). This CDR3 comprises 18 residues. V lost 4 bases and J lost 8, with 30 bases in between. The CDR3 protein is CASSPGGTIESAKRGYTF. In DNA, the CDR3 is TGTGCCAGCAGCCCAGGAGGGACAATTGAGTCGGCTAAGAGGGGCTACACCTTC.

The rearrangement links TRBV18 to TRBJ2-6; tentatively, D is TRBD1 (6 bases). V was cut by 2 bases and J by 0 bases, with 17 bases left in between. This CDR3 contains 19 residues. The germline V gene encodes CDR1 KGHSH and CDR2 LQKENI. The CDR3 sequence is CASSPTLGQLTSGANVLTF. CDR3 DNA sequence: TGTGCCAGCTCACCAACCTTAGGACAGCTCACCTCTGGGGCCAACGTCCTGACTTTC.

This chain joins TRBV29-1 and TRBJ1-2; tentatively, D is TRBD1 (5 bases). This CDR3 is built from 12 residues. The germline V and J ends were trimmed by 8 bases and 0 bases, with 10 bases remaining between them. Germline CDR1 SQVTM, CDR2 ANQGSEA. The DNA of the CDR3 is TGCAGCTCCTCAGGGACTAACTATGGCTACACCTTC. Amino acid sequence: CSSSGTNYGYTF.

The rearrangement links TRBV19 to TRBJ1-4; D gene ambiguous. CDR3 length: 13 residues. CDR1 is LNHDA and CDR2 is SQIVND in the germline V gene (reference sequence). Trimming left V 4 bases short and J 8 bases short, with 11 bases between. The CDR3 region is CASSSLRGEKLFF. In nucleotides, the CDR3 is TGTGCCAGTAGTAGCTTGCGTGGCGAAAAACTGTTTTTT. Full variable domain (rest looked up from reference TRBV19 and TRBJ1-4): DGGITQSPKYLFRKEGQNVTLSCEQNLNHDAMYWYRQDPGQGLRLIYYSQIVNDFQKGDIAEGYSVSREKKESFPLTVTSAQKNPTAFYLCASSSLRGEKLFFGSGTQLSVL.

With respect to this clone: Additional DNA sequences in this sample encode the identical CDR3. The rearrangement links TRBV5-1 to TRBJ2-2; 8 bases match TRBD1. Germline V lookup: CDR1 SGHRS, CDR2 YFSETQ. The CDR3 is made up of 15 amino acids. V lost 4 bases, J lost 5 bases, and 7 bases stayed unmatched. CDR3 nucleotides: TGCGCCAGCAGCCCCGGACAGGGTAGTACCGGGGAGCTGTTTTTT. Its protein product is CASSPGQGSTGELFF.

The chain combines TRBV7-6 with TRBJ1-3, with TRBD1 as a possible D gene (5 bases). Deletions cut 1 base from V and 2 bases from J, with 12 bases between. Germline V gene sequence: CDR1 SGHVS, CDR2 FNYEAQ. CDR3 length: 16 residues. The CDR3 sequence is CASSLEGRVAGNTIYF. The CDR3 nucleotides read TGTGCCAGCAGCTTAGAGGGCAGGGTGGCTGGAAACACCATATATTTT.

The chain is built from TRBV6-5 and TRBJ2-1; D might be TRBD2 (6 bases). The CDR3 spans 15 residues. Per the germline V gene, CDR1 is MNHEY and CDR2 is SVGAGI. The V end was cut by 6 bases, the J end by 6 bases, with 18 bases between. The CDR3 DNA reads as TGTGCCAGCAGGGCCTTACGGGAGCGAAGCAATGAGCAGTTCTTC. Translated, it gives CASRALRERSNEQFF.

The chain has TRBV30 and TRBJ1-1, with 9 bases fitting TRBD1. CDR1 is GTSNPN and CDR2 is SVGIG in the germline V gene (reference sequence). The CDR3 runs to 16 residues. The V and J ends lost 3 bases and 0 bases, in that order; junction bases with no gene match: 8. The CDR3 nucleotides read TGTGCCTGGAGCGCGCTACAGGGGGCGATGAACACTGAAGCTTTCTTT. As protein: CAWSALQGAMNTEAFF.

The chain employs TRBV6-5 and TRBJ2-3; 9 bases map to TRBD1. Germline V gene lookup returns CDR1 MNHEY and CDR2 SVGAGI. V gave up 6 bases and J gave up 5 bases; unmatched junction bases: 9. The CDR3 loop spans 15 amino acids. This CDR3 is CASRTGTGRGDTQYF. Here the CDR3 DNA reads TGTGCCAGCAGGACCGGGACAGGGAGGGGAGATACGCAGTATTTT.

The chain combines TRBV5-1 with TRBJ2-3, with a weak D call TRBD2 (5 bases). Trimming removed 5 bases from V and 3 bases from J, with 16 bases in between. Germline values: CDR1 SGHRS, CDR2 YFSETQ. The CDR3 has 15 residues. The CDR3 bases are TGCGCCAGCAGGCCAAGGCGGGCAAGGACAGATACGCAGTATTTT. This gives the protein CASRPRRARTDTQYF.

The rearrangement uses TRBV29-1 and TRBJ1-1; 9 bases map to TRBD1. Per germline, CDR1 SQVTM and CDR2 ANQGSEA. V lost 7 bases and J lost 4; bases outside the gene matches: 7. This CDR3 is 13 amino acids long. DNA of the CDR3: TGCAGCGCCACCGGGACAGGGTCCACTGAAGCTTTCTTT. Residues: CSATGTGSTEAFF.

V and J are TRBV20-1 and TRBJ2-4, with D tentatively TRBD2 (5 bases). With 5 bases removed from V and 4 bases from J, the gap between germline ends came to 6 bases. CDR3 length: 11 residues. Germline CDR1 is DFQATT and CDR2 is SNEGSKA (reference sequence). CDR3 nucleotides: TGCAGTGCTCGGACTAAAAACATTCAGTACTTC. Amino acids: CSARTKNIQYF.

The chain couples TRBV7-9 to TRBJ1-4; D call uncertain. The V end lost 5 bases, the J end lost 1 base, and 5 bases lay between the germline ends. The CDR3 totals 13 residues. Germline CDR1 is SEHNR and CDR2 is FQNEAQ (reference sequence). The CDR3, as DNA: TGTGCCAGCAGCAGGGAAACTAATGAAAAACTGTTTTTT. The encoded protein is CASSRETNEKLFF.

This chain joins TRBV9 and TRBJ2-1, with 8 positions matching TRBD1. The germline CDR1 and CDR2 sequences are SGDLS and YYNGEE. The CDR3 length is 15 residues. With 3 bases clipped from V and 8 bases from J, the junction kept 10 bases outside the gene matches. CDR3 sequence: CASSGDRGKRDEQFF. The CDR3 DNA is TGTGCCAGCAGCGGAGACAGGGGAAAGCGGGATGAGCAGTTCTTC.

The chain links TRBV14 to TRBJ1-3, with 9 bases matching TRBD1. Germline V gene lookup returns CDR1 SGHDN and CDR2 FVKESK. The CDR3 extends over 18 amino acids. V lost 3 bases to trimming and J lost 1 base; unmatched junction nucleotides: 10. The CDR3 sequence is CASSQRVPGQGSGNTIYF. For the CDR3, the DNA is TGTGCCAGCAGCCAGAGGGTCCCGGGACAGGGTTCTGGAAACACCATATATTTT.

This chain connects TRBV27 to TRBJ2-5, with 7 bases matching TRBD1. With V trimmed by 5 bases and J by 4 bases, 19 bases remained unmatched. The CDR3 is 18 amino acids. Germline V CDR1 and CDR2: MNHEY, SMNVEV (reference sequence). Here the CDR3 reads CASSTSRIRTGPGETQYF. CDR3 sequence (DNA): TGTGCCAGCAGTACCTCAAGGATCCGGACAGGTCCGGGAGAGACCCAGTACTTC.

Note on this clone: This sample also contains other DNA sequences that code for the same CDR3. The V call is TRBV5-1, the J call TRBJ2-1; 8 nucleotides line up with TRBD2. From germline, CDR1 is SGHRS and CDR2 YFSETQ. V trimming: 1 base; J trimming: 4 bases; junction bases outside the gene matches: 4. The CDR3 loop spans 15 amino acids. The DNA of the CDR3 is TGCGCCAGCAGCTTGCTGGCGGGAGGATACAATGAGCAGTTCTTC. Its protein product is CASSLLAGGYNEQFF.

V usage is TRBV30 and J usage is TRBJ2-5; 13 bases map to TRBD2. V lost 2 bases, J lost 0 bases, and 9 bases stayed unmatched. Germline V gene sequence: CDR1 GTSNPN, CDR2 SVGIG (reference sequence). The CDR3 loop spans 18 amino acids. Written as DNA, the CDR3 is TGTGCCTGGAGTATCACGCGGACTAGCGGGGGATACCAAGAGACCCAGTACTTC. This gives the protein CAWSITRTSGGYQETQYF.

The chain links TRBV6-5 to TRBJ1-3; no clear D. Trimming took 5 bases from V and 6 from J, leaving 5 bases between them. In germline, CDR1 is MNHEY, CDR2 SVGAGI. CDR3 length: 11 amino acids. The CDR3 here is CASSDSNTIYF. CDR3 bases: TGTGCCAGCAGTGATTCAAACACCATATATTTT.

This rearrangement joins TRBV7-9 to TRBJ2-7; D may be TRBD1 (6 bases). Deletions cut 3 bases from V and 3 bases from J, with 18 bases between. CDR1 SEHNR and CDR2 FQNEAQ come from the germline V gene (reference sequence). CDR3 size: 16 residues. CDR3 DNA: TGTGCCAGCAGCTTGACCCCCTTGGACAGTTTCTACGAGCAGTACTTC. Its translation is CASSLTPLDSFYEQYF.

The V and J genes are TRBV10-2 and TRBJ2-7; tentatively, D is TRBD2 (5 bases). The CDR3 length is 13 residues. Germline V gives CDR1 WSHSY, CDR2 SAAADI. The germline V and J ends were trimmed by 9 bases and 3 bases, with 15 bases remaining between them. CDR3: CASGLRLYYEQYF. CDR3 nucleotides: TGCGCCAGTGGACTCCGCCTTTACTACGAGCAGTACTTC.

CDR3 loop: CASSKRTSGRAGSYNEQFF. The CDR3 DNA sequence: TGTGCCAGCAGCAAACGGACTAGCGGGAGGGCCGGGTCCTACAATGAGCAGTTCTTC. The chain links TRBV13 to TRBJ2-1; 15 nucleotides line up with TRBD2. The length of the CDR3 is 19 residues. Germline V gene data show CDR1 as PRHDT and CDR2 as FYEKMQ (reference sequence). Germline trimming cut 5 bases from V and 1 base from J; bases unmatched to any gene: 9.

The chain has TRBV7-8 and TRBJ1-4; D gene unclear. CDR1 and CDR2 (germline): SGHVS, FQNEAQ. This CDR3 is built from 13 residues. The V and J ends lost 1 base and 7 bases respectively, with 7 bases between them. DNA of the CDR3: TGTGCCAGCAGCTTAGTCCATAGTGAAAAACTGTTTTTT. Translated: CASSLVHSEKLFF.

This chain uses TRBV6-5 with TRBJ1-4; 7 bases match TRBD1. There are 14 residues in the CDR3. The J segment lost 4 bases and the V segment lost 2 bases, leaving 1 base of the junction unmatched. Germline V gives CDR1 MNHEY, CDR2 SVGAGI. In nucleotides, the CDR3 is TGTGCCAGCAGTTACGGGACAGTTAATGAAAAACTGTTTTTT. It codes for CASSYGTVNEKLFF.

The gene calls are TRBV5-6 and TRBJ2-5; 8 bases map to TRBD1. The V segment lost 3 bases and the J segment 3 bases; nucleotides outside the gene matches: 4. The germline V gene encodes CDR1 SGHDT and CDR2 YYEEEE. This CDR3 has 14 amino acids. CDR3 nucleotide sequence: TGTGCCAGCAGCTCCGGGACAGGAAAAGAGACCCAGTACTTC. It codes for CASSSGTGKETQYF.

This chain joins TRBV7-2 and TRBJ2-7, with D perhaps TRBD2 (5 bases). The V gene lost 0 bases and the J gene lost 5 bases, with 11 bases spanning the gap. The CDR3 loop spans 14 amino acids. Germline values: CDR1 SGHTA, CDR2 FQGNSA. CDR3 bases: TGTGCCAGCAGCTTAGCCTGGACTCCTAACGAGCAGTACTTC. Its protein product is CASSLAWTPNEQYF.